The source of this T cell receptor beta chain is a study of shared clonotypes between healthy human individuals (dated by TCRdb to 2018 to 2020). Describing the broader study: The cohort included three men and a couple of women between 18 and 49 years of age. Per donor, leukapheresis produced somewhere between about 0.94 and 8.9 billion PBMCs. The study deeply sequenced blood TCR repertoires of about five healthy adults to estimate repertoire size and the extent of clonotype sharing between individuals. For each donor, three plates each were used for CD4 naive and CD4 memory, two plates were used for CD8 naive, and one plate was used for CD8 memory. To increase sequencing depth and limit assay-specific biases, TCR repertoire library preparation and sequencing were carried out by different laboratories using diverse techniques.

Donors were healthy HIV-negative adults with no recently reported acute infections or vaccinations. Every donor was a Caucasian adult residing in Nashville, Tennessee, USA. CD4+ T cells were enriched through magnetic negative selection, after which naive cells were positively selected on CD45RA and the remaining negative fraction served as the memory subset. Blood was collected by leukapheresis, and PBMCs were isolated by Ficoll-Histopaque density gradient centrifugation and then cryopreserved in liquid nitrogen vapor phase. Purity and quantity of every magnetically sorted T cell population were checked by analytical flow cytometry. From each sorted fraction, genomic DNA was isolated and quantified by UV absorbance on a Nanodrop 2000c. In the germline V gene, CDR1 corresponds to MDHEN and CDR2 to SYDVKM. Germline trimming amounts to 5 bases on V and 4 bases on J, with 18 as the count of junction bases outside the gene matches. The cysteine opens and the phenylalanine closes a CDR3 of 21 amino acids. The retained sequence is limited to the CDR3, 63 bases, with the frame set at the first base.

Points the paper makes about the study in general: Because the study included only a small number of donors, the genetic and exposure-history diversity represented was limited. Pairwise subsampling indicated that sequencing depth was expected to affect the degree of clonotype sharing among donors. Sampling was restricted to blood, and TCR repertoires in tissues likely differ from the TCR repertoires found in blood. Incomplete sequencing was indicated by rarefaction of sorted-subset datasets, despite the large sequencing depth. Higher generation probabilities were observed for clonotypes shared by all four sorted-subset donors than for non-shared clonotypes. Across a few donors, approximately 5% of naive CD4, roughly 3.5% of naive CD8, 2.3% of memory CD4, and around 0.4% of memory CD8 clonotypes were shared. Larger estimated clonotype richness was generally found for naive subsets than for memory subsets.

This clone was found once. Its cognate antigen has yet to be identified. No clone much larger than this one lies a single base away; base qualities are absent. TCR CDR3 regions were amplified from genomic DNA by multiplex PCR using the deep immunoSEQ assay. Genomic DNA extracted from each cell subset was distributed evenly over all wells of several immunoSEQ 96-well plates, and each plate served as one replicate. Each replicate PCR for sorted subsets received about 220 ng genomic DNA, equal to about 29,000 T cell genomes. The purified libraries were quantified using a Qubit 3.0 fluorometer, sized with a Bioanalyzer 2100, and then quantified again using the KAPA Library Quantification kit. Every immunoSEQ 96-well plate was sequenced on a dedicated single-read 150-cycle Illumina NextSeq 550 flow cell. Concerning the study's data processing: The immunoSEQ output contained only junctional sequences without quality scores, so filtering could not match that applied to full-length reads. Sequences were annotated with PyIR, a Python wrapper for IgBLAST v1.9, using IMGT germline references to assign V/J genes and CDR3. Reads with weak V/J assignments (E-value above 1e-6), missing CDR3, stop codons, out-of-frame junctions, or ambiguous translated residues were removed. V3J clonotypes were defined as sequences sharing the same inferred V gene, J gene, and CDR3 amino acid sequence. To compute the percentage overlap between repertoires, the number of shared unique clonotypes was divided by the size of the smaller repertoire. Repertoire richness was assessed with RTK rarefaction, the Chao1 estimator, and Recon v2.1 estimates of unobserved clonotypes. For all TCRbeta clonotypes obtained by the gDNA method from a few donors, generation probabilities were computed with OLGA. TCRdb took this table from immuneACCESS and kept in-frame rearrangements with V and J called. Such tables lack part of the clones; where checked against another copy, unresolved V genes explain under half of the gap, and the rest is unexplained. That table supplies the V and J calls and clone size; D and trimming were determined from the DNA. The sample table contains 2.5 million or so clones; only one count was recorded for around nine tenths of them. Roughly 0.15% of the sample goes to the ten largest clones.

This receptor was obtained from a man aged 18 to 30 in good health. The chain couples TRBV28 to TRBJ2-1; 15 bases in the middle match TRBD2. Sequenced sample: naive CD4+ T cells sorted from blood. The cell subset or site label here, explained by the study, means: CD45RA+ positively selected. The nucleotides read TGTGCCAGCAGTCGGACTAGCGGGAGGGGATTATATACAAACCGATACAATGAGCAGTTCTTC. The resulting protein is CASSRTSGRGLYTNRYNEQFF.